The entry below gives a single TCR beta chain sequence along with its context. Assay: immunoSEQ multiplex PCR; the TCRdb copy retains only in-frame clones and omits some. Of 75,000 or so clones in the sample, under 90% were seen once. Analysis of PBMCs was direct, with no culture step. The sample belongs to a study of neoadjuvant anti-PD-1 for oral cavity cancer. The clonotype originates from a person between 40 and 85 years old with oral cavity squamous cell carcinoma. This material consisted of PBMCs, taken before nivolumab (anti-PD-1) treatment.

The CDR3 here is CASSLLWTGTPDTQYF. Here the CDR3 DNA reads TGCGCCAGCAGCCTTCTATGGACAGGGACTCCAGATACGCAGTATTTT. The gene calls are TRBV4-1 and TRBJ2-3; 8 nucleotides line up with TRBD1. Trimming removed 4 bases from V and 4 bases from J; junction bases left unmatched: 10. CDR1 MGHRA and CDR2 YSYEKL come from the germline V gene. This CDR3 region has 16 residues.